This section outlines one T cell receptor (beta chain) sequence together with its context. Antigen: not known. The data are from a study of T cells in Graves' hyperthyroidism and ophthalmopathy. Whole-study findings and limits: Peripheral blood also featured most of the thyroid clonotypes expanded above 0.001. In simple terms, a model built on 13 V-J features told ophthalmopathy apart from stable hyperthyroidism.

CDR1 SGHDT and CDR2 YYEEEE come from the germline V gene. The V end lost 1 base, the J end lost 4 bases, and 14 bases lay between the germline ends. This CDR3 is built from 16 residues. TCR beta CDR3 sequences were amplified from RNA transcripts. During a first-round RT-PCR of the TCR CDR3, the HTBI primer set was used. MiXCR, run by TCRdb on the multiplex PCR reads, gives a single entry per CDR3 protein. This sample carries about 400,000 distinct CDR3 sequences, around an eighth of them seen once, and the ten largest clones take around 27%. The sample was blood. The chain uses TRBV5-6 and TRBJ2-2; D unresolved. The TCR sequence derives from a man in his fifties with Graves' ophthalmopathy. This chain's CDR3 is CASSLFIDISTGELFF. The CDR3, as DNA: TGTGCCAGCAGCTTGTTCATCGATATCTCCACCGGGGAGCTGTTTTTT.